The 9 T cell receptor beta chains below all came from one sample that was sequenced in a study of T cell responses to AZD1222 COVID-19 vaccine. Sequencing used immunoSEQ multiplex PCR; TCRdb keeps in-frame clones, though not all of them. The sample lists some 120,000 clones, roughly 90% occurring once. The sequenced sample was peripheral blood, obtained on day 0 of AZD1222 vaccination. The receptors shown here come from an adult in good health.

The rearrangement links TRBV7-3 to TRBJ1-1; TRBD1 might be the D (6 bases). The CDR3 extends over 13 amino acids. Trimming cost V 4 bases and J 5 bases, with 11 bases left between them. Germline values: CDR1 SGHTA, CDR2 FQGTGA. CDR3 coding DNA: TGTGCCAGCAGCTACCAGGGGAGGACTGAAGCTTTCTTT. It encodes CASSYQGRTEAFF.

The chain joins TRBV14 to TRBJ1-1; TRBD1 matches at 7 bases. CDR1 is SGHDN and CDR2 is FVKESK in the germline V gene. The junction had 8 bases not matched to a gene; V was cut back by 0 bases and J by 4 bases. The CDR3 is 16 amino acids. The CDR3 is CASSQEGGVRGTEAFF. The CDR3 nucleotides are TGTGCCAGCAGCCAAGAAGGGGGCGTCCGGGGCACTGAAGCTTTCTTT.

J is TRBJ2-1 and V is TRBV19; 7 positions match TRBD1. This CDR3 has 16 residues. Looked up from germline, CDR1 is LNHDA and CDR2 is SQIVND (reference sequence). V gave up 4 bases and J gave up 0 bases; unmatched junction bases: 6. CDR3 coding DNA: TGTGCCAGTAGTAACCGCAGGGGGAACTCCTACAATGAGCAGTTCTTC. As protein: CASSNRRGNSYNEQFF.

The CDR3, as DNA: TGTGCCAGCAGCCCACCGCGTAGGGGGGGACACAATGAGCAGTTCTTC. Protein product: CASSPPRRGGHNEQFF. The V and J genes are TRBV9 and TRBJ2-1; TRBD2 is a possible D gene (7 bases). This CDR3 region has 16 residues. Germline V CDR1 and CDR2: SGDLS, YYNGEE. The V end lost 4 bases, the J end lost 5 bases, and 19 bases lay between the germline ends.

The genes are TRBV28 and TRBJ1-2, with D tentatively TRBD1 (6 bases). Germline V gene lookup returns CDR1 MDHEN and CDR2 SYDVKM. V was pared by 10 bases and J by 0 bases, with 12 bases between. The CDR3 is made up of 13 amino acids. The CDR3 DNA reads as TGTGCCACCAGGACAGACTCTAACTATGGCTACACCTTC. Encoded protein: CATRTDSNYGYTF.

The gene calls are TRBV10-1 and TRBJ2-3; 12 bases map to TRBD2. Trimming took 3 bases from V and 0 from J; bases not matched to a gene: 4. Per the germline V gene, CDR1 is WNHNN and CDR2 is SYGVQD (reference sequence). The CDR3 length is 17 residues. The CDR3 nucleotides are TGCGCCAGCAGTGAAAGACTAGCGGGGGCTAGCACAGATACGCAGTATTTT. This translates into CASSERLAGASTDTQYF.

The rearrangement links TRBV3-1 (or the pseudogene TRBV3-2) to TRBJ2-7; no clear D. CDR3 length equals 13 residues. The germline V gene encodes CDR1 LGHDT and CDR2 YNNKEL (reference sequence). V lost 4 bases, J lost 2 bases, and 9 bases lay in between. The CDR3 coding sequence is TGTGCCAGCAGCCCCAGTTTGGCCTACGAGCAGTACTTC. The encoded protein is CASSPSLAYEQYF.

This clone was counted a single time. The chain carries TRBV11-1 and TRBJ2-1; 9 bases agree with TRBD2. Trimming took 4 bases from V and 7 from J; bases not matched to a gene: 11. CDR1 and CDR2 (germline): SGHAT, FQDESV (reference sequence). The CDR3 is made up of 16 amino acids. CDR3 residues: CASSSPGLAGRNEQFF. CDR3 DNA sequence: TGTGCCAGCAGCTCGCCGGGACTAGCAGGCAGGAATGAGCAGTTCTTC.

The chain couples TRBV5-4 to TRBJ2-7; TRBD2 aligns across 10 bases. The ends lost 4 bases at V and 3 bases at J; junction bases unmatched: 13. This CDR3 region has 17 residues. CDR1 SGHNT and CDR2 YYREEE come from the germline V gene (reference sequence). The CDR3 DNA sequence: TGTGCCAGCAGCGGGGATGGGACTAGCGCCCTGAGCTACGAGCAGTACTTC. Amino acid sequence: CASSGDGTSALSYEQYF.